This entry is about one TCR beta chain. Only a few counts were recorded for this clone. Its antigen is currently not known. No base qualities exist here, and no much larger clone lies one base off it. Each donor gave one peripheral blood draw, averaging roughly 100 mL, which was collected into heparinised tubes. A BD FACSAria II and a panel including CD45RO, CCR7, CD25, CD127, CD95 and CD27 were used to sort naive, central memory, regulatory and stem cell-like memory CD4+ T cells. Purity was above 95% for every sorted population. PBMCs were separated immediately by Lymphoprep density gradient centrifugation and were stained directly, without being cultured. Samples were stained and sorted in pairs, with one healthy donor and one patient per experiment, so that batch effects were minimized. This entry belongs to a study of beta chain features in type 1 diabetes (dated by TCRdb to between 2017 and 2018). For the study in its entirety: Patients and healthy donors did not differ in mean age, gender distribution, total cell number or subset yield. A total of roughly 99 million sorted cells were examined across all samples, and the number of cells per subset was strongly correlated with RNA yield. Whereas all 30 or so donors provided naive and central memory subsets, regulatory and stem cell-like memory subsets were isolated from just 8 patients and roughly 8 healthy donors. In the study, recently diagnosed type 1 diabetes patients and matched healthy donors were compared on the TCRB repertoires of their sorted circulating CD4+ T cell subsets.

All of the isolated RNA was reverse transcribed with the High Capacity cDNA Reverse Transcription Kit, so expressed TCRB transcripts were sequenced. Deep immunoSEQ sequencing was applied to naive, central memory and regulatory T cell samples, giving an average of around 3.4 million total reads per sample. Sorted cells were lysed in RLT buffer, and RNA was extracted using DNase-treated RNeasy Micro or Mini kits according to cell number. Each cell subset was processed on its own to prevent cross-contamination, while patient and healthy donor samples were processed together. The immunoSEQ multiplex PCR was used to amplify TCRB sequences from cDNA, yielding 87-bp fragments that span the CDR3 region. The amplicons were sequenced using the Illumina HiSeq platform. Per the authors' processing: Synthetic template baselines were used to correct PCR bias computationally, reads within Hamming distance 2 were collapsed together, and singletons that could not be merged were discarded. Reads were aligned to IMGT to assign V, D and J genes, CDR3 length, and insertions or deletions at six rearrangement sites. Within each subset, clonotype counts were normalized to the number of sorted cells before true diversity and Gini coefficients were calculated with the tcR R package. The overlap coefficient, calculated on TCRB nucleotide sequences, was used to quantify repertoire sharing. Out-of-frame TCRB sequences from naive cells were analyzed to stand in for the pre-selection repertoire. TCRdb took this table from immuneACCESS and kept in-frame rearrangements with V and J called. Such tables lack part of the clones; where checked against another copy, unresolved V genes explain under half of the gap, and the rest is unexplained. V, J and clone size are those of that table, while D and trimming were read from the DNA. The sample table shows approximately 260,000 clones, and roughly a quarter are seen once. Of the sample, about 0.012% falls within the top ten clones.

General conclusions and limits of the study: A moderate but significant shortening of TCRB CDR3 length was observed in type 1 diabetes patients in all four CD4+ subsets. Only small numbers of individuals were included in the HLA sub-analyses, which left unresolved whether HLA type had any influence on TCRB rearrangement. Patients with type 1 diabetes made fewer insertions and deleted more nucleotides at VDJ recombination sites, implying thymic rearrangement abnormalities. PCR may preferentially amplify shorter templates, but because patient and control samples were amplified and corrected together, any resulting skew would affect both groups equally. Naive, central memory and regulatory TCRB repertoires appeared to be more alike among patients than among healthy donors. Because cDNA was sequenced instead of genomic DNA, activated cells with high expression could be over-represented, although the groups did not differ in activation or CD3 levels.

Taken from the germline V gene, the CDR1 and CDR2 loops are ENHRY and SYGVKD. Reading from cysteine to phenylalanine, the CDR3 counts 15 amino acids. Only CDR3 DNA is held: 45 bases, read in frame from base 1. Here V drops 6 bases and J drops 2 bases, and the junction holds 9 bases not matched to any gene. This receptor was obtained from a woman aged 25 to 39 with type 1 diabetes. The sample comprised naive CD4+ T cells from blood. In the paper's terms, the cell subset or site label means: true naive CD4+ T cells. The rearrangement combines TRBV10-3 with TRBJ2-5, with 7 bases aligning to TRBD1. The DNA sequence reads TGTGCCATCAGACGTAACTGGGACAGTCAAGAGACCCAGTACTTC. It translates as CAIRRNWDSQETQYF.